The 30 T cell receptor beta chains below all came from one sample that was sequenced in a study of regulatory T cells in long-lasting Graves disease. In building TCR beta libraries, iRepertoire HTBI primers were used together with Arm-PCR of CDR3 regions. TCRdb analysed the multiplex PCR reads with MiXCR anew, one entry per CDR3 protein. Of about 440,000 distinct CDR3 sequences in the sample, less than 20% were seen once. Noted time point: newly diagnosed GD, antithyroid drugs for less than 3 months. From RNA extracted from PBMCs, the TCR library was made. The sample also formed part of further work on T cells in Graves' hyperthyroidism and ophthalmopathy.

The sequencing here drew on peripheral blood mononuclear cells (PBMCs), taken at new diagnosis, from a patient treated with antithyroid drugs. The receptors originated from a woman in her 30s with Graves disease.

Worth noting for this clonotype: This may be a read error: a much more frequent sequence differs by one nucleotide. The CDR3 DNA is TGCAGTGCTAGCGAAGGTCCCCATGGACCCCAGCATTTT. Its protein product is CSASEGPHGPQHF. The rearrangement uses TRBV20-1 and TRBJ1-5; no definite D call. CDR3 length: 13 amino acids. Trimming shortened V by 3 bases and J by 10 bases, and 16 bases separated the two germline ends. Germline CDR1 reads DFQATT; CDR2 reads SNEGSKA (reference sequence).

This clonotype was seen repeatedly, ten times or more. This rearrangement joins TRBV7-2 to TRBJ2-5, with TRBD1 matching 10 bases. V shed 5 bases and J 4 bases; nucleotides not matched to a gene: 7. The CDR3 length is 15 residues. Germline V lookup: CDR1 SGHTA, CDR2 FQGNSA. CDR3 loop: CASSRETGGTETQYF. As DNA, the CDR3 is TGTGCCAGCAGCCGCGAGACAGGGGGCACAGAGACCCAGTACTTC. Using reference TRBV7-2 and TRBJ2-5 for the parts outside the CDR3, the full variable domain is GAGVSQSPSNKVTEKGKDVELRCDPISGHTALYWYRQSLGQGLEFLIYFQGNSAPDKSGLPSDRFSAERTGGSVSTLTIQRTQQEDSAVYLCASSRETGGTETQYFGPGTRLLVL.

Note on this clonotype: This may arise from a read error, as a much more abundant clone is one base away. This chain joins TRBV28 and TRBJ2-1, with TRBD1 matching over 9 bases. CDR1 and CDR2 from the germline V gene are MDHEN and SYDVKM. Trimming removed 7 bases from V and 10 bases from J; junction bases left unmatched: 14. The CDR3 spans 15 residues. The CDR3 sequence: CASNLQGARSYEQFF. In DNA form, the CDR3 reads TGTGCCAGCAACCTACAGGGGGCTAGGTCCTACGAGCAGTTCTTC. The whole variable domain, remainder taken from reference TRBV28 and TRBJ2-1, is DVKVTQSSRYLVKRTGEKVFLECVQDMDHENMFWYRQDPGLGLRLIYFSYDVKMKEKGDIPEGYSVSREKKERFSLILESASTNQTSMYLCASNLQGARSYEQFFGPGTRLTVL.

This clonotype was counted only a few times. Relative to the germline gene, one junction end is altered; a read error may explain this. The CDR3 DNA sequence: TGCGCCAGCAGTGCACAGGGATCACAGCCCCAGCATTTT. Its protein is CASSAQGSQPQHF. The V call is TRBV6-2 or TRBV6-3, the J call TRBJ1-5; tentative D call: TRBD1 (6 bases). CDR3 length: 13 residues. Germline values: CDR1 MNHEY, CDR2 SVGEGT.

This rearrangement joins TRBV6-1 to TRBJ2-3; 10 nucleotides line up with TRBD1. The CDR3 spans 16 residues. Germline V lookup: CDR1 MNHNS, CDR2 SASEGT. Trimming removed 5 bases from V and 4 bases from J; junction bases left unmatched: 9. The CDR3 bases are TGTGCCAGCAGTCCTCACCGGACAGGGGGGGCAGATACGCAGTATTTT. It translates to CASSPHRTGGADTQYF.

The CDR3 loop is CASSGDEAEAFF. CDR3 DNA sequence: TGTGCCAGCAGCGGGGATGAGGCTGAAGCTTTCTTT. The chain uses TRBV7-9 and TRBJ1-1; the D is unclear. The germline V and J ends were trimmed by 5 bases and 6 bases, with 10 bases remaining between them. The V gene's germline CDR1 is SEHNR and CDR2 FQNEAQ (reference sequence). The CDR3 is made up of 12 amino acids. Full variable domain (rest looked up from reference TRBV7-9 and TRBJ1-1): DTGVSQNPRHKITKRGQNVTFRCDPISEHNRLYWYRQTLGQGPEFLTYFQNEAQLEKSRLLSDRFSAERPKGSFSTLEIQRTEQGDSAMYLCASSGDEAEAFFGQGTRLTVV.

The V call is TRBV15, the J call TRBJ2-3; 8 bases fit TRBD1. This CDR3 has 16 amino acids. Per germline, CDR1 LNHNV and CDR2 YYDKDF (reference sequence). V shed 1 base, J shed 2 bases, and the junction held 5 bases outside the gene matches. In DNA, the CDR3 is TGTGCCACCAGCAGAGGCGGGGACAGGTCCACAGATACGCAGTATTTT. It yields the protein CATSRGGDRSTDTQYF. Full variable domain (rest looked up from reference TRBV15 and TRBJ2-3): DAMVIQNPRYQVTQFGKPVTLSCSQTLNHNVMYWYQQKSSQAPKLLFHYYDKDFNNEADTPDNFQSRRPNTSFCFLDIRSPGLGDTAMYLCATSRGGDRSTDTQYFGPGTRLTVL.

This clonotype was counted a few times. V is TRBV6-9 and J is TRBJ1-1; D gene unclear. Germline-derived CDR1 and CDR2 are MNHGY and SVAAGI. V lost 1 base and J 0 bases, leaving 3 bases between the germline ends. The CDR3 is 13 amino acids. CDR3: CASSYFVNTEAFF. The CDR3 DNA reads TGTGCCAGCAGTTATTTTGTGAACACTGAAGCTTTCTTT.

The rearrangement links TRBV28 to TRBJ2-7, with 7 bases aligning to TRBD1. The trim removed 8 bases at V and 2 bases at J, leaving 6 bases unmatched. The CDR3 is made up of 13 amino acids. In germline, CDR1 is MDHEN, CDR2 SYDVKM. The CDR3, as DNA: TGTGCCAGCGTCACAGGGGAAGCCTACGAGCAGTACTTC. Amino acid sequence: CASVTGEAYEQYF.

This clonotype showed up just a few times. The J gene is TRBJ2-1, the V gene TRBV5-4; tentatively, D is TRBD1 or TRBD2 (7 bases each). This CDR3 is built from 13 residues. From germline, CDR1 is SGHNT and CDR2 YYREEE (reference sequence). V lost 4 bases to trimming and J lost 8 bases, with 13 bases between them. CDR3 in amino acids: CASSPQGRDEQFF. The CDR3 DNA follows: TGTGCCAGCAGCCCACAGGGGAGGGATGAGCAGTTCTTC.

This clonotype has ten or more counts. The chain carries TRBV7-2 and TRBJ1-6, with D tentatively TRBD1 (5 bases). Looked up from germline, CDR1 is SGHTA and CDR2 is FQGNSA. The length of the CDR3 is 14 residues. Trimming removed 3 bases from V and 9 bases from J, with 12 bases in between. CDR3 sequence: CASSFQGRGSPLHF. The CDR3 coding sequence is TGTGCCAGCAGCTTCCAGGGTAGGGGTTCACCCCTCCACTTT.

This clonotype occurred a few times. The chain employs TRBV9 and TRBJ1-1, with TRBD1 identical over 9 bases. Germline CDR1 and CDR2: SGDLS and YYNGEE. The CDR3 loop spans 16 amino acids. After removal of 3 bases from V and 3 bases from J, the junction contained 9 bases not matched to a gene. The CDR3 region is CASSAGSRQGDTEAFF. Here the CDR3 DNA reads TGTGCCAGCAGCGCTGGGTCCCGACAGGGGGACACTGAAGCTTTCTTT.

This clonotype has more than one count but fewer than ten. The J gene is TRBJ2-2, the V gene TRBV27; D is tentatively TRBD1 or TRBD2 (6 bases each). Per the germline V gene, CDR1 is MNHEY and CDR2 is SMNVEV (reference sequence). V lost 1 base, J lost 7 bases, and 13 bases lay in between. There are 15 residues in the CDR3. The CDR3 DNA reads TGTGCCAGCAGTTTATTTAAGGGGGGCGGCGGGGAGCTGTTTTTT. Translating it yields CASSLFKGGGGELFF.

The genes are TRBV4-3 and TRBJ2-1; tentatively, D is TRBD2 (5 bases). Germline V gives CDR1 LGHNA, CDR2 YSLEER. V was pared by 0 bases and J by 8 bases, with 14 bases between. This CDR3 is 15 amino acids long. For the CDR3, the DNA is TGCGCCAGCAGCCAAGATCTTCCGTCCGGGGATGAGCAGTTCTTC. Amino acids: CASSQDLPSGDEQFF.

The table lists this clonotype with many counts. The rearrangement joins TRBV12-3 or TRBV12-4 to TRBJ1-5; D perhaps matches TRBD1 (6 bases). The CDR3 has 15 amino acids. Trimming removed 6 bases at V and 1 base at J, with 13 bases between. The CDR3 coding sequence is TGTGCCAGCAGCTGGGGGGGACACAGCAATCAGCCCCAGCATTTT. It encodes CASSWGGHSNQPQHF.

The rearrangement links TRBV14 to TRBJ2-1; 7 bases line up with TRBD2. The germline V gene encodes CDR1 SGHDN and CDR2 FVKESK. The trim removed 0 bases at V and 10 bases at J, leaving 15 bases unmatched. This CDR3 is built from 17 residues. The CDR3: CASSQDRAGRGPGEQFF. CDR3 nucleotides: TGTGCCAGCAGCCAAGATAGAGCGGGACGAGGCCCAGGAGAGCAGTTCTTC.

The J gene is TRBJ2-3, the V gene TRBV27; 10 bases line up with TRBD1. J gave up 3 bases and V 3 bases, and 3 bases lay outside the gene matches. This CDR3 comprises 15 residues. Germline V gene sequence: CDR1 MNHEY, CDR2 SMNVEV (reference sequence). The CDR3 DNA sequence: TGTGCCAGCAGTTTCGGGACAGGGGAGACAGATACGCAGTATTTT. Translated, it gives CASSFGTGETDTQYF.

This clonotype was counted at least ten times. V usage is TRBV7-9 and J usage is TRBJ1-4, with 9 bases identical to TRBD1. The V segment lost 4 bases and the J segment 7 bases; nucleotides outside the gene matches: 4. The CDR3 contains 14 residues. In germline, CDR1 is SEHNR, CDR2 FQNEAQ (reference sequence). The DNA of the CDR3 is TGTGCCAGCAGCTCCGGGACAGGGATTGAAAAACTGTTTTTT. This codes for CASSSGTGIEKLFF.

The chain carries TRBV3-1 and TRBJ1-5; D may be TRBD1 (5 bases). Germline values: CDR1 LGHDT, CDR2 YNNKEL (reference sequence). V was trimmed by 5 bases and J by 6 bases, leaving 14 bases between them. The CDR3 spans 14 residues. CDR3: CASSKDGGFQPQHF. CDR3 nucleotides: TGTGCCAGCAGCAAGGACGGGGGTTTTCAGCCCCAGCATTTT. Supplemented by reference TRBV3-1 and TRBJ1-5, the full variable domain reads DTAVSQTPKYLVTQMGNDKSIKCEQNLGHDTMYWYKQDSKKFLKIMFSYNNKELIINETVPNRFSPKSPDKAHLNLHINSLELGDSAVYFCASSKDGGFQPQHFGDGTRLSIL.

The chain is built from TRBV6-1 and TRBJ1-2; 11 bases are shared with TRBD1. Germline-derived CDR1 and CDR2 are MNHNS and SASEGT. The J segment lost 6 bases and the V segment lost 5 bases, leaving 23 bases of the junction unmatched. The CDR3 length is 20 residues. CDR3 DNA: TGTGCCAGCAGTAACCTGAAAGGCGGACAGGGGGCCTCGTGGGGTCATGGCTACACCTTC. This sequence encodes CASSNLKGGQGASWGHGYTF.

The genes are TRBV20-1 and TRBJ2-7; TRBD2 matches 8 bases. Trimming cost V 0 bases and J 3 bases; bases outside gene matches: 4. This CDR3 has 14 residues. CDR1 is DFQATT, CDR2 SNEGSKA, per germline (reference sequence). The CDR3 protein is CSAREPAGVYEQYF. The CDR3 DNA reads TGCAGTGCTAGAGAACCAGCGGGGGTCTACGAGCAGTACTTC.

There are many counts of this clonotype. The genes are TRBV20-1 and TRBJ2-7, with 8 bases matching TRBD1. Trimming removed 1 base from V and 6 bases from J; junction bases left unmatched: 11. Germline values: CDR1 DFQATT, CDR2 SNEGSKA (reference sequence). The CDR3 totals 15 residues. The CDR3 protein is CSARAFDRGSGEQYF. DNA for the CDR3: TGCAGTGCTAGAGCTTTCGACAGGGGCAGCGGCGAGCAGTACTTC.

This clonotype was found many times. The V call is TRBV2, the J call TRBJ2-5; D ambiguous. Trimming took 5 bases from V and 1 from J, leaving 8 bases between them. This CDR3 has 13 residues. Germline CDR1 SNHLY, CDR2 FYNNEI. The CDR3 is CASSPGPQETQYF. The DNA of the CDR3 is TGTGCCAGCAGTCCAGGACCCCAAGAGACCCAGTACTTC. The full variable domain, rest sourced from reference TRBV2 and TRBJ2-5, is EPEVTQTPSHQVTQMGQEVILRCVPISNHLYFYWYRQILGQKVEFLVSFYNNEISEKSEIFDDQFSVERPDGSNFTLKIRSTKLEDSAMYFCASSPGPQETQYFGPGTRLLVL.

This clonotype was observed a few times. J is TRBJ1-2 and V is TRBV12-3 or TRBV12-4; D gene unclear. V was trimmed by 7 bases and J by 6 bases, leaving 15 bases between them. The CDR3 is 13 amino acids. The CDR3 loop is CASTISERDGYTF. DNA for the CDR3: TGTGCCAGCACCATAAGTGAAAGGGATGGCTACACCTTC.

The CDR3 region is CASSITTGIREQYF. CDR3 DNA sequence: TGTGCCAGTAGTATAACGACGGGAATACGCGAGCAGTACTTC. The J gene is TRBJ2-7, the V gene TRBV19; D is perhaps TRBD2 (5 bases). The CDR3 spans 14 residues. Germline V lookup: CDR1 LNHDA, CDR2 SQIVND (reference sequence). Trimming stripped 2 bases from V and 6 bases from J, with 14 bases between.

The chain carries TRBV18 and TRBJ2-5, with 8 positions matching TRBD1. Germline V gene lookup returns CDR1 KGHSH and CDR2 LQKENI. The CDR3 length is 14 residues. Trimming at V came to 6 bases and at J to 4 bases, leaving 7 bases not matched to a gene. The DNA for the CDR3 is TGTGCCAGCTCGCAGACAGGGGCCGGAGAGACCCAGTACTTC. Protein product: CASSQTGAGETQYF.

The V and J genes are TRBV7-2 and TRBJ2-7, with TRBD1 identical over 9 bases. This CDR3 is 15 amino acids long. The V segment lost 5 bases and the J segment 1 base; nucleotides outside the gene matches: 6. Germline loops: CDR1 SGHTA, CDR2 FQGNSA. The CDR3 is CASSNTGTGSYEQYF. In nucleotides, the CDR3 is TGTGCCAGCAGCAATACCGGGACAGGGTCCTACGAGCAGTACTTC.

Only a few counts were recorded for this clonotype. CDR3 DNA sequence: TGCGCCAGCAGCTTGGGTAGCGGGGTCCAAGAGACCCAGTACTTC. Amino acids: CASSLGSGVQETQYF. The gene calls are TRBV5-1 and TRBJ2-5; 8 bases line up with TRBD2. With 0 bases clipped from V and 1 base from J, the junction kept 2 bases outside the gene matches. The CDR3 totals 15 residues. Germline assignment: CDR1 SGHRS and CDR2 YFSETQ.

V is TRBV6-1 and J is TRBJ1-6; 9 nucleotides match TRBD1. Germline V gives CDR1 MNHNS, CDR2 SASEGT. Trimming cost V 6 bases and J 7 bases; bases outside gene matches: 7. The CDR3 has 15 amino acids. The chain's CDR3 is CASRATGGANSPLHF. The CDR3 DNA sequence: TGTGCCAGCAGAGCTACAGGGGGCGCGAATTCACCCCTCCACTTT.

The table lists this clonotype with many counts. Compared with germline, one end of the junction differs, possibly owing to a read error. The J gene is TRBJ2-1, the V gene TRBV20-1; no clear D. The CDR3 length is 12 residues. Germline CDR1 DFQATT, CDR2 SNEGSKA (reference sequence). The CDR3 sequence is CRAPDSHNEQFF. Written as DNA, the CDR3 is TGCAGGGCTCCTGACTCCCACAATGAGCAGTTCTTC.